The 10 T cell receptor beta chains below were found in one sample sequenced in a study of shared clonotypes between healthy human individuals. Using immunoSEQ multiplex PCR, the repertoire was profiled, and TCRdb retains in-frame clones only, with some absent. The sample lists under 2,500,000 clones, approximately 94% seen once, with 0.1% to 0.15% in the top ten. Source material: naive CD4+ T cells sorted from blood. Subset: CD45RA+ positively selected. Receptors were obtained from a man between 18 and 35 years old in good health.

The V and J genes are TRBV2 and TRBJ2-6; D unclear. From germline, CDR1 is SNHLY and CDR2 FYNNEI. The ends were cut back, 0 bases at V and 4 bases at J, with 13 bases in the middle. The CDR3 consists of 17 residues. The CDR3 bases are TGTGCCAGCAGTGAAGCGCTTCGACTCTCCGGGGCCAACGTCCTGACTTTC. Encoded protein: CASSEALRLSGANVLTF.

The chain carries TRBV19 and TRBJ1-2; tentatively, D is TRBD1 (5 bases). Trimming took off 7 bases at V and 4 bases at J, with 10 bases between the two ends. CDR1 and CDR2 (germline): LNHDA, SQIVND (reference sequence). The CDR3 has 12 amino acids. In DNA, the CDR3 is TGTGCCAGTATGGGACGGACCTATGGCTACACCTTC. It codes for CASMGRTYGYTF.

This chain links TRBV30 with TRBJ1-1, with D possibly TRBD1 on 5 matching bases. The CDR3 covers 11 residues. In germline, CDR1 is GTSNPN, CDR2 SVGIG (reference sequence). The V end was cut by 2 bases, the J end by 8 bases, with 9 bases between. Here the CDR3 DNA reads TGTGCCTGGAGTTCGCCAGGGGAAGCTTTCTTT. Protein product: CAWSSPGEAFF.

This chain joins TRBV5-5 and TRBJ2-7; 8 positions match TRBD1. The length of the CDR3 is 15 residues. The junction had 5 bases not matched to a gene; V was cut back by 0 bases and J by 3 bases. CDR1 and CDR2 from the germline V gene are SGHKS and YYEKEE (reference sequence). The CDR3 sequence: CASSLERTGFYEQYF. CDR3 sequence (DNA): TGTGCCAGCAGCTTGGAGAGGACAGGGTTCTACGAGCAGTACTTC.

The chain's CDR3 is CASSSGQDTEAFF. In DNA, the CDR3 is TGTGCCAGCAGTTCCGGACAGGACACTGAAGCTTTCTTT. The chain combines TRBV28 with TRBJ1-1, with 7 bases aligning to TRBD1. Per the germline V gene, CDR1 is MDHEN and CDR2 is SYDVKM. The J segment lost 3 bases and the V segment lost 4 bases, leaving 2 bases of the junction unmatched. The length of the CDR3 is 13 residues.

This rearrangement joins TRBV6-5 to TRBJ1-2; D gene ambiguous. There are 13 residues in the CDR3. Germline CDR1 and CDR2: MNHEY and SVGAGI. V was pared by 5 bases and J by 7 bases, with 14 bases between. The chain's CDR3 is CASSRQYGLGYTF. CDR3 coding DNA: TGTGCCAGCAGTCGCCAGTACGGGCTTGGCTACACCTTC.

The chain uses TRBV4-1 and TRBJ1-1, with a weak D call TRBD1 (6 bases). The CDR3 extends over 17 amino acids. V gave up 3 bases and J gave up 3 bases, with 20 bases separating them. The germline V gene has CDR1 MGHRA and CDR2 YSYEKL. CDR3 protein: CASSHHFIRDKDTEAFF. As DNA, the CDR3 is TGCGCCAGCAGCCACCACTTTATCCGGGACAAAGACACTGAAGCTTTCTTT.

The chain uses TRBV5-1 and TRBJ1-4, with a tentative D call TRBD1 (5 bases). The germline V and J ends were trimmed by 4 bases and 5 bases, with 15 bases remaining between them. Germline values: CDR1 SGHRS, CDR2 YFSETQ. The CDR3 extends over 15 amino acids. The CDR3 is CASSPPGTDNEKLFF. The CDR3 nucleotides read TGCGCCAGCAGCCCCCCCGGGACTGACAATGAAAAACTGTTTTTT.

The rearrangement uses TRBV19 and TRBJ2-7; no reliable D call. The CDR3 has 14 amino acids. Germline V lookup: CDR1 LNHDA, CDR2 SQIVND (reference sequence). V shed 9 bases and J shed 4 bases, with 19 bases lying between them. The chain's CDR3 is CARERSRPLYEQYF. DNA of the CDR3: TGTGCCAGGGAAAGGTCGCGGCCCTTATACGAGCAGTACTTC.

This clone came up a few times. The rearrangement joins TRBV7-2 to TRBJ1-1; D is undetermined. The germline V and J ends were trimmed by 2 bases and 11 bases, with 6 bases remaining between them. The CDR3 is 10 residues long. Germline CDR1 and CDR2: SGHTA and FQGNSA. CDR3 sequence reads: CASSLWEAFF. In nucleotides, the CDR3 is TGTGCCAGCAGCTTATGGGAGGCTTTCTTT.